What follows is one T cell receptor beta chain and its context. This sample is drawn from a study of technical replicates of blood from a handful of donors. Only in-frame clones appear in the TCRdb table, and some are missing; sequencing was by immunoSEQ multiplex PCR. The sample contains 80,000 or so clones, roughly 92% of which appear only once. The TCR sequence derives from a human donor in good health. Sequencing was carried out using T cells isolated from PBMCs.

The CDR3 sequence is CASSWEREVDNEQFF. The CDR3 nucleotides read TGCGCCAGCAGCTGGGAGCGGGAGGTGGACAATGAGCAGTTCTTC. J is TRBJ2-1 and V is TRBV10-2, with TRBD2 matching 9 bases. This CDR3 has 15 amino acids. The germline V gene has CDR1 WSHSY and CDR2 SAAADI. The J segment lost 5 bases and the V segment lost 6 bases, leaving 8 bases of the junction unmatched.